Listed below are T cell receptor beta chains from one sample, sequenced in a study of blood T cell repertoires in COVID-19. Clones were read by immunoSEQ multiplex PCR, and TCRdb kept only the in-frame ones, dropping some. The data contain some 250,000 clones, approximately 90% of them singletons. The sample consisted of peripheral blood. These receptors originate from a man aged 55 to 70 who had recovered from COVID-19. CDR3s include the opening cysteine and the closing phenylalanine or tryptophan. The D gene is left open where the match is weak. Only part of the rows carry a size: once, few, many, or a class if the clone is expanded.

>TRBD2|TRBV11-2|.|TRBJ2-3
CASSARLAGARTDTQYF
TGTGCCAGCAGCGCCCGACTAGCGGGGGCCCGCACAGATACGCAGTATTTT
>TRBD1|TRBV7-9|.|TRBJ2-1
CASSLGTGLWEQFF
TGTGCCAGCAGCTTAGGGACAGGCCTTTGGGAGCAGTTCTTC
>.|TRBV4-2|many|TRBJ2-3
CASSHPGTDTQYF
TGTGCCAGCAGCCATCCGGGCACAGATACGCAGTATTTT
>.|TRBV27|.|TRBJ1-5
CASRRDRSNQPQHF
TGTGCCAGCAGACGTGACAGGAGCAATCAGCCCCAGCATTTT
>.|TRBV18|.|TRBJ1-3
CASSPSAGNTIYF
TGTGCCAGCTCACCATCGGCTGGAAACACCATATATTTT
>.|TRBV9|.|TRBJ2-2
CASTGGGLLGGELFF
TGTGCCAGCACAGGCGGAGGGCTCCTCGGCGGGGAGCTGTTTTTT
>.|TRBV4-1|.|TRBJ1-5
CASSEAGGASLGEPQHF
TGCGCCAGCAGCGAAGCTGGGGGCGCGTCATTAGGGGAGCCCCAGCATTTT
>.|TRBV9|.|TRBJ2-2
CASSVEGTGELFF
TGTGCCAGCAGCGTCGAGGGCACCGGGGAGCTGTTTTTT
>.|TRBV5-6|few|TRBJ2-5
CASSFSNTGFLETQYF
TGTGCCAGCAGCTTTAGCAATACAGGTTTTCTAGAGACCCAGTACTTC
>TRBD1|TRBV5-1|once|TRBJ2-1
CASSLRQGAYNEQFF
TGCGCCAGCAGCTTACGACAGGGGGCTTACAATGAGCAGTTCTTC
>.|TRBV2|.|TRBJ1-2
CASRAEGGGYGYTF
TGTGCCAGCAGGGCGGAGGGAGGAGGATATGGCTACACCTTC
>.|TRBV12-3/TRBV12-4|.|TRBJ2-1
CASSLGGDEQFF
TGTGCCAGCAGTTTGGGCGGGGATGAGCAGTTCTTC
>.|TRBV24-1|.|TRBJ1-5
CATSSTTGSQPQHF
TGTGCCACCAGTTCTACTACAGGGTCCCAGCCCCAGCATTTT